The T cell receptor beta chain under discussion was sequenced for a study of blood T cell repertoires in COVID-19 (dated by TCRdb to 2018 to 2021). Some background on the complete study: Samples from collaborators originated in the United States, Italy and Spain and spanned both the acute and convalescent phases of COVID-19. The material from the prospective study consisted of cDNA or gDNA derived from T cells, B-cell-depleted T cells, or PBMCs. The dataset comprised deeply sampled blood TCRbeta repertoires from subjects exposed to, actively infected with, or recovered from COVID-19. The repertoires were made available in a free public database intended to serve as a resource for research on the immune response to SARS-CoV-2. Samples came from the ongoing ImmuneRACE study (first 160 participants) plus 1,254 subjects from 6 global collaborators. A de-identified subject ID, COVID-19 status, age in years and sex were almost always included in the sample metadata. HLA class I and class II types, where available, came from metadata supplied by the sample provider rather than from assay-based typing. Here is what the overall study found, with its caveats: How much clinical and demographic metadata was included differed by source and by participant, and the metadata was provided uncurated.

Based on the germline V gene, the CDR1 and CDR2 sequences are LGHNT and FRNRAP. V ends up 1 base short and J 4 bases short, with an unmatched junction base count of 6. Taken from cysteine to phenylalanine, the CDR3 has 16 residues. The DNA shown is the 48-base CDR3, in frame from base 1. TCRbeta CDR3 regions were amplified from genomic DNA using the immunoSEQ Assay, a bias-controlled multiplex PCR. Concerning the study's data processing: The number of nucleated cells in each sample was estimated from the amplification of reference gene primers within the assay. Sequence reads were collapsed and filtered to measure the absolute abundance of every unique TCRbeta CDR3 rearrangement. For each sample, productive Simpson clonality was calculated as the square root of Simpson's diversity index over productive rearrangements. Not all clones reach the TCRdb copy of this immuneACCESS table, which keeps in-frame sequences only. Checked studies attribute under half of the gap to unresolved V genes and leave the rest unexplained. That table is the source of V, J and clone size, and D and trimming were worked out from the DNA. This sample is represented by around 290,000 clones; about 89% of them were singletons. The ten largest clones add up to around 4.4% of the sample.

Whole blood was collected in K2EDTA tubes by collaborating institutions according to the institutions' own protocols. For TCRbeta analysis, collaborators shipped samples in one of three forms: frozen whole blood, isolated PBMCs, or DNA extracted from either of those sample types. Note on this clone: Its target antigen remains unknown. Base qualities are not at hand, and no much larger clone is one base apart.

Material: peripheral blood. The clonotype was recovered from a man between 40 and 49 years old with acute or convalescent COVID-19. The receptor chain draws on TRBV12-5 and TRBJ2-1, and TRBD2 matches 8 of the central bases. Here is the DNA: TGTGCTAGTGGTTTGGGGGTTAGCGGGACTTACAATGAGCAGTTCTTC. The encoded protein is CASGLGVSGTYNEQFF.